This T cell receptor (beta chain) is drawn from a study of cytomegalovirus exposure and HLA in healthy donors. The CDR3 contains 14 residues. The V gene end was trimmed by 4 bases and the J gene end by 7 bases; junction bases not matched to a gene: 6. Per the germline V gene, CDR1 is MNHNS and CDR2 is SASEGT. Many counts were recorded for this clone. Its antigen is not known. Here immunoSEQ multiplex PCR was the method, and the copy in TCRdb shows in-frame clones only, minus some. The repertoire holds more than 110,000 clones, with about nine tenths as singletons. Study-level findings and limits: The tendency of first-cohort TCR clusters to co-occur in the 120 or so validation repertoires was identified by a subsequent analysis. Reported results showed that the classifier diagnosed cytomegalovirus status with high specificity and sensitivity.

The chain carries TRBV6-1 and TRBJ2-1, with TRBD2 matching 8 bases. This TCR derives from a man aged 18 to 29 in good health and CMV-seronegative. Sequencing was done on a sample of PBMCs. CDR3 DNA: TGTGCCAGCAGTGCGGGGCGGGAGGTGAATGAGCAGTTCTTC. It translates to CASSAGREVNEQFF.